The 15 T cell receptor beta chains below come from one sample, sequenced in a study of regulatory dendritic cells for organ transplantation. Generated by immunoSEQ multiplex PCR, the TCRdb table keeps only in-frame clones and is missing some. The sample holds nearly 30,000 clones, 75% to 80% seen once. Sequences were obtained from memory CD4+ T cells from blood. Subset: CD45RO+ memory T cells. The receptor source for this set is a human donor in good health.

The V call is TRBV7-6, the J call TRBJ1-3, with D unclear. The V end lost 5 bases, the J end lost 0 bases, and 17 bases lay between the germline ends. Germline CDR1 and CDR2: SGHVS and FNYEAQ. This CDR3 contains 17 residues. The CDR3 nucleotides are TGTGCCAGCAGCCTCCGGGAAGCTGGTCCCTCTGGAAACACCATATATTTT. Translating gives CASSLREAGPSGNTIYF. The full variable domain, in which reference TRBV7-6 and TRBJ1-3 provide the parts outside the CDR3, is GAGVSQSPRYKVTKRGQDVALRCDPISGHVSLYWYRQALGQGPEFLTYFNYEAQQDKSGLPNDRFSAERPEGSISTLTIQRTEQRDSAMYRCASSLREAGPSGNTIYFGEGSWLTVV.

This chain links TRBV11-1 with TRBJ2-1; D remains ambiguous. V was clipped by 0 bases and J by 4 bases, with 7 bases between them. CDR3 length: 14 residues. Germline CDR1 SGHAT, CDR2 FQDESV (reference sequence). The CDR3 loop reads CASSLAGRYNEQFF. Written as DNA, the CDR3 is TGTGCCAGCAGCTTAGCAGGGCGATACAATGAGCAGTTCTTC.

Here the CDR3 DNA reads TGTGCCAGCAGTGGGACACCCTCCTACGAGCAGTACTTC. It codes for CASSGTPSYEQYF. The chain joins TRBV6-1 to TRBJ2-7; maybe TRBD1 (5 bases). This CDR3 has 13 residues. The V gene's germline CDR1 is MNHNS and CDR2 SASEGT. The V and J ends lost 4 bases and 0 bases respectively, with 7 bases between them.

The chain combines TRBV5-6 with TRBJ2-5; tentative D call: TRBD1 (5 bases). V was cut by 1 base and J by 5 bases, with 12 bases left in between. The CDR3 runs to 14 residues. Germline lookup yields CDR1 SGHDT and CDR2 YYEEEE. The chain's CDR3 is CASSLTQGPETQYF. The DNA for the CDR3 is TGTGCCAGCAGCTTGACCCAGGGTCCCGAGACCCAGTACTTC.

This CDR3 is CAIDKGQGNLNTGELFF. CDR3 nucleotides: TGTGCCATCGATAAGGGACAGGGAAACCTAAACACCGGGGAGCTGTTTTTT. The chain recombines TRBV10-3 with TRBJ2-2; 9 nucleotides line up with TRBD1. The CDR3 has 17 amino acids. From germline, CDR1 is ENHRY and CDR2 SYGVKD. The J segment lost 2 bases and the V segment lost 8 bases, leaving 12 bases of the junction unmatched.

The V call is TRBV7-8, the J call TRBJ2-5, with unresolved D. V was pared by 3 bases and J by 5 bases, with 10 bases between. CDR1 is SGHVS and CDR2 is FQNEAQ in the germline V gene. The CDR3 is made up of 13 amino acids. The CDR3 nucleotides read TGTGCCAGCAGCTTGTACCGCCGGGAGACCCAGTACTTC. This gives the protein CASSLYRRETQYF.

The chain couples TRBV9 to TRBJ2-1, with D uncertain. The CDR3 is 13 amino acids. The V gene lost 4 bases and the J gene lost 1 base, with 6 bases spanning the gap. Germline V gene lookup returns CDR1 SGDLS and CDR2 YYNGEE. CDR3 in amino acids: CASSSISYNEQFF. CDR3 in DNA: TGTGCCAGCAGCAGCATTTCCTACAATGAGCAGTTCTTC.

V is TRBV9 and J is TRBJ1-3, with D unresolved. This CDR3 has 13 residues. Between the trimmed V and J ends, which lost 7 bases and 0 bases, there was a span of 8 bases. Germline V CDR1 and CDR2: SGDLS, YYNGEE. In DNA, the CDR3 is TGTGCCAGCGGCACCAACTCTGGAAACACCATATATTTT. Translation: CASGTNSGNTIYF.

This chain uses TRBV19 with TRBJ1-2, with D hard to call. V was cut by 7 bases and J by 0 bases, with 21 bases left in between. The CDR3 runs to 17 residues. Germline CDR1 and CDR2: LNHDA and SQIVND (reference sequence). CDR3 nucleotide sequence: TGTGCCAGTACCCCAAGAGGGCGAGTACTCACTAACTATGGCTACACCTTC. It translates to CASTPRGRVLTNYGYTF.

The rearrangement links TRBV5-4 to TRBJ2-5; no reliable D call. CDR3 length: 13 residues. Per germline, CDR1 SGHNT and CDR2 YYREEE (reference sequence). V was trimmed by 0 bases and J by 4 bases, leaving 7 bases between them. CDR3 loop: CASSLAPRETQYF. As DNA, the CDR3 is TGTGCCAGCAGCTTGGCCCCAAGAGAGACCCAGTACTTC.

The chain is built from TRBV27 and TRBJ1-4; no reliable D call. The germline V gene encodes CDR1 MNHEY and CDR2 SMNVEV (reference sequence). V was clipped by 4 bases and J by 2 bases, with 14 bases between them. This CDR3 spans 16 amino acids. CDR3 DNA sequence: TGTGCCAGCAGTTCGAACCTAGGTTCCACTAATGAAAAACTGTTTTTT. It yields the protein CASSSNLGSTNEKLFF.

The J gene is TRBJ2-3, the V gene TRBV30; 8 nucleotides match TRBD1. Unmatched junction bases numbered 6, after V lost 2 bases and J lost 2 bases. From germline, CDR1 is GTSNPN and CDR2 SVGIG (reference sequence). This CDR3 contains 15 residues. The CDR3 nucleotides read TGTGCCTGGAGTAGGGGACAGGACCTCACAGATACGCAGTATTTT. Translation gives CAWSRGQDLTDTQYF. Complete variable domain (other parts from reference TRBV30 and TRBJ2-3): SQTIHQWPATLVQPVGSPLSLECTVEGTSNPNLYWYRQAAGRGLQLLFYSVGIGQISSEVPQNLSASRPQDRQFILSSKKLLLSDSGFYLCAWSRGQDLTDTQYFGPGTRLTVL.

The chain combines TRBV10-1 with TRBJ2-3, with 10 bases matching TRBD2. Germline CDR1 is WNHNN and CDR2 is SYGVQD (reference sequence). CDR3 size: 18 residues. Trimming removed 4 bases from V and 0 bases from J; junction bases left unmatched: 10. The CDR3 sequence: CASSGIRTSGVSTDTQYF. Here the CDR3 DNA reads TGCGCCAGCAGTGGTATAAGGACTAGCGGAGTAAGCACAGATACGCAGTATTTT.

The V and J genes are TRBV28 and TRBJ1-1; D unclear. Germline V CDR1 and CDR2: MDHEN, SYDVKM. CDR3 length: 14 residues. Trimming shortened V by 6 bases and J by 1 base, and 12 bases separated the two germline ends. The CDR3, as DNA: TGTGCCAGCAGCGAACCGACTGGGAACACTGAAGCTTTCTTT. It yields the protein CASSEPTGNTEAFF.

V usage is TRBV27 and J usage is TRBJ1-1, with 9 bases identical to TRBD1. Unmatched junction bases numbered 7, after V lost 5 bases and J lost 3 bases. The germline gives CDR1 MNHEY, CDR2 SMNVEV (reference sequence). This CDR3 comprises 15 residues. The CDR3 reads CASSPDRGPYTEAFF. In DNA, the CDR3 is TGTGCCAGCAGTCCGGACAGGGGACCTTACACTGAAGCTTTCTTT.